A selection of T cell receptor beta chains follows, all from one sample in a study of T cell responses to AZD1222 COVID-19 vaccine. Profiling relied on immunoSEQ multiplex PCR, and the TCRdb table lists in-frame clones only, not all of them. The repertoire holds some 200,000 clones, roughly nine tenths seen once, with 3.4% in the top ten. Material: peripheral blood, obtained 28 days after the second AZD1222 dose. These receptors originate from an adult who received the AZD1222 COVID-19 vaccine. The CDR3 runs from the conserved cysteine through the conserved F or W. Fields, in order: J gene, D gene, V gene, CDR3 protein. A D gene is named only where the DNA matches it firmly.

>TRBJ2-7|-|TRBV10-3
CATSGGVEQYF
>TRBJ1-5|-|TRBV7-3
CARGTQGNQPQHF
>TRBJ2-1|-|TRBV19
CASSIVRSGEQFF
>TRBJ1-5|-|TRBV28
CASSLARAYNQPQHF
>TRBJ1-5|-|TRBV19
CASSIERGAPGNQPQHF
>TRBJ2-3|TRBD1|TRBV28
CASWTGLELNTQYF
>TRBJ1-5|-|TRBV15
CATSRTGFGNQPQHF
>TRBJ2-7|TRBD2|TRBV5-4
CASSAPGLAGGSYEQYF
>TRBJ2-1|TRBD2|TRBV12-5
CASGLSRTSGRLYEQFF
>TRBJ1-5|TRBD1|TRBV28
CASSSTTGVGNQPQHF
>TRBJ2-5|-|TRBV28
CASSAGRQETQYF
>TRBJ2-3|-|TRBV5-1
CASSSPAGNTDTQYF
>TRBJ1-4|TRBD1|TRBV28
CASSLDPDRDEKLFF